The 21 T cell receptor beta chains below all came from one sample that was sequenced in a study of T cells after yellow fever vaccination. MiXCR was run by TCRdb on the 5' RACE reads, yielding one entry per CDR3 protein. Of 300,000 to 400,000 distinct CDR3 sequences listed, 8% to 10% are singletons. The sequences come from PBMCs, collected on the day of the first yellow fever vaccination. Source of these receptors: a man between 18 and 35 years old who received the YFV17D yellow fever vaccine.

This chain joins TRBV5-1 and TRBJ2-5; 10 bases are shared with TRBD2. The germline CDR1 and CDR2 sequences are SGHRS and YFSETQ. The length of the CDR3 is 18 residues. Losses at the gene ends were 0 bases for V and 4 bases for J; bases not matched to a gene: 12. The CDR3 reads CASSLALAGESTGETQYF. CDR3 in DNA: TGCGCCAGCAGCTTGGCTCTAGCGGGGGAGTCTACGGGAGAGACCCAGTACTTC.

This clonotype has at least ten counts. CDR3 amino acids: CASSRRDSFNEQFF. DNA of the CDR3: TGTGCCAGCAGCCGACGGGACAGCTTTAATGAGCAGTTCTTC. The rearrangement links TRBV3-1 to TRBJ2-1; 7 nucleotides align to TRBD1. The CDR3 loop spans 14 amino acids. The germline V gene encodes CDR1 LGHDT and CDR2 YNNKEL (reference sequence). J gave up 7 bases and V 4 bases, and 7 bases lay outside the gene matches.

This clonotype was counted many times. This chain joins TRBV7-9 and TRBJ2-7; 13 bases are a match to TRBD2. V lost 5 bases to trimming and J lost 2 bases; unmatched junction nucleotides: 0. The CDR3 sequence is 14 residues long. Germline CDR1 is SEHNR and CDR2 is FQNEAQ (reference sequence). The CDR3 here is CASSGTSGTYEQYF. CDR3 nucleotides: TGTGCCAGCAGCGGGACTAGCGGGACCTACGAGCAGTACTTC.

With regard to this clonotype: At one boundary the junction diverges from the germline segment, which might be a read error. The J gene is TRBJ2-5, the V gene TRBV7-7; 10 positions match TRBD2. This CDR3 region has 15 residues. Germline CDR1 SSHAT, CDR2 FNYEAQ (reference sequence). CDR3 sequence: CASSLVLAGRETQYF. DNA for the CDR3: TGTGCTAGCAGCTTAGTACTAGCGGGGAGGGAGACCCAGTACTTC.

The CDR3 loop reads CASSSAGTAYEQYV. The CDR3 nucleotides read TGTGCCAGCAGCTCGGCCGGGACAGCCTACGAGCAGTACGTC. The chain uses TRBV7-9 and TRBJ2-7, with 7 nucleotides matching TRBD1. V lost 4 bases and J lost 2; bases outside the gene matches: 5. This CDR3 has 14 amino acids. Per germline, CDR1 SEHNR and CDR2 FQNEAQ (reference sequence).

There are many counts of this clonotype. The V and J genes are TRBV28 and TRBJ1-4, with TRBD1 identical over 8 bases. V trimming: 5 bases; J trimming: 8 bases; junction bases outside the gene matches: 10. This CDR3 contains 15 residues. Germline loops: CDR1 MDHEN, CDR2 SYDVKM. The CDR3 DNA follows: TGTGCCAGCAGTCCCGCAGGGGGCGCAGGGGAAAAACTGTTTTTT. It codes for CASSPAGGAGEKLFF. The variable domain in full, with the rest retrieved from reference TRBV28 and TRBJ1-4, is DVKVTQSSRYLVKRTGEKVFLECVQDMDHENMFWYRQDPGLGLRLIYFSYDVKMKEKGDIPEGYSVSREKKERFSLILESASTNQTSMYLCASSPAGGAGEKLFFGSGTQLSVL.

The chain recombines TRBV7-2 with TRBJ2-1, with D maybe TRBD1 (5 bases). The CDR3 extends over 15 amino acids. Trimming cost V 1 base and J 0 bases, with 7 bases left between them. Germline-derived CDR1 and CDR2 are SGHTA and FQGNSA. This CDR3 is CASSLGRVSYNEQFF. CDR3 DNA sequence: TGTGCCAGCAGCTTAGGCAGGGTCTCCTACAATGAGCAGTTCTTC.

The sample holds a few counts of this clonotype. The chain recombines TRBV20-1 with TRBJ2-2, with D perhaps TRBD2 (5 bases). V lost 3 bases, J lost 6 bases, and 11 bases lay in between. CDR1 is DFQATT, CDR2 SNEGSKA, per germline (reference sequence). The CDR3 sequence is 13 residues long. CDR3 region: CSASGVVAGELFF. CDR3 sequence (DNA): TGCAGTGCTAGCGGGGTGGTCGCCGGGGAGCTGTTTTTT.

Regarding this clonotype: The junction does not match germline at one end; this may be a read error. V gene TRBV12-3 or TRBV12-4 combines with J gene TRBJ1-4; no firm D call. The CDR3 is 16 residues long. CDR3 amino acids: CASHSGGQRINGKLFF. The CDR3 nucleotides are TGTGCCAGCCACTCCGGAGGGCAGAGGATTAATGGAAAACTGTTTTTT.

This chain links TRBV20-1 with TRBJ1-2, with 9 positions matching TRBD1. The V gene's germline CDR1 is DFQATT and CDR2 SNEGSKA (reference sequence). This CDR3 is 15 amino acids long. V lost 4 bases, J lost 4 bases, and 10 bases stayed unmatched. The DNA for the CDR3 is TGCAGTGCTACCCGCACGGTGGACAGGGGCTATGGCTACACCTTC. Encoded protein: CSATRTVDRGYGYTF.

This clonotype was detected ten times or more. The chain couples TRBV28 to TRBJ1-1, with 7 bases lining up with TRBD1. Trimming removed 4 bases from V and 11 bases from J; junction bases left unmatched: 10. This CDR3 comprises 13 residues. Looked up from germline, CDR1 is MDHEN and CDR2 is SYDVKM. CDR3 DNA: TGTGCCAGCAGTTCGCCCACAGGGGATGGGGCTTTCTTT. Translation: CASSSPTGDGAFF.

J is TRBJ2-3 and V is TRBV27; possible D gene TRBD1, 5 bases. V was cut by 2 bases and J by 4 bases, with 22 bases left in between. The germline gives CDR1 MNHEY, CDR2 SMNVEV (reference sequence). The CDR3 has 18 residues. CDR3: CASSLDFGFGREADTQYF. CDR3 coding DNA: TGTGCCAGCAGTTTAGATTTTGGGTTTGGCAGGGAAGCAGATACGCAGTATTTT.

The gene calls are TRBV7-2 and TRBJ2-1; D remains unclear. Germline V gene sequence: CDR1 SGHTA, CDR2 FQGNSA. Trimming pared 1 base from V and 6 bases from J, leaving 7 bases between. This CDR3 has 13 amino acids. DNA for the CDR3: TGTGCCAGCAGCTTAGATCACCCCAATGAGCAGTTCTTC. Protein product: CASSLDHPNEQFF.

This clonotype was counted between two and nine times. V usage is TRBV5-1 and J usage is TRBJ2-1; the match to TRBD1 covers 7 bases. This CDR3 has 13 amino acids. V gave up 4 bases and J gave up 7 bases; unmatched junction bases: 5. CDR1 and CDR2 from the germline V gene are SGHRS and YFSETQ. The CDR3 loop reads CASSAGTVNEQFF. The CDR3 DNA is TGCGCCAGCAGCGCCGGGACAGTTAATGAGCAGTTCTTC.

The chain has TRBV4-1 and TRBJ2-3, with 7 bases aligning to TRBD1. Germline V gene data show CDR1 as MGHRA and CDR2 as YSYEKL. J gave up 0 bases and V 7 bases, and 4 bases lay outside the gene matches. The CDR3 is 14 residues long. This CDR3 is CASNWDRSTDTQYF. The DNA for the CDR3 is TGCGCCAGCAACTGGGACAGAAGCACAGATACGCAGTATTTT.

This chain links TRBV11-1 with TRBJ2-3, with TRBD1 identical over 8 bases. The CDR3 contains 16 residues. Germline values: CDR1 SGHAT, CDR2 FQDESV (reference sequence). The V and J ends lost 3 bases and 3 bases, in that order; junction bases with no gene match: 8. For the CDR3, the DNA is TGTGCCAGCAGCTTGGATTTTAGACAGGGGACAGATACGCAGTATTTT. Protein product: CASSLDFRQGTDTQYF. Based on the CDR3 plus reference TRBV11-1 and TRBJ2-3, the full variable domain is EAEVAQSPRYKITEKSQAVAFWCDPISGHATLYWYRQILGQGPELLVQFQDESVVDDSQLPKDRFSAERLKGVDSTLKIQPAELGDSAMYLCASSLDFRQGTDTQYFGPGTRLTVL.

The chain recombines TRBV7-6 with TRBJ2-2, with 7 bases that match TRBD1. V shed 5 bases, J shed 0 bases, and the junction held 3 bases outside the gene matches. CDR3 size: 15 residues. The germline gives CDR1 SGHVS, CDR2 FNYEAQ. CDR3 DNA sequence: TGTGCCAGCAGCCTGACAGGGTCGAACACCGGGGAGCTGTTTTTT. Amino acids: CASSLTGSNTGELFF.

The CDR3 loop is CSVEDPFGQTTDTQYF. Here the CDR3 DNA reads TGCAGCGTTGAAGATCCGTTCGGACAGACCACAGATACGCAGTATTTT. The chain carries TRBV29-1 and TRBJ2-3, with TRBD1 as a possible D gene (6 bases). Germline V gives CDR1 SQVTM, CDR2 ANQGSEA. V was cut by 0 bases and J by 2 bases, with 15 bases left in between. This CDR3 is 16 amino acids long.

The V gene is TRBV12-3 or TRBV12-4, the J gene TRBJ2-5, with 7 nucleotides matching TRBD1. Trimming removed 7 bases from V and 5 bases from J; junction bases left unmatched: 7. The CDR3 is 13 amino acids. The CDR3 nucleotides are TGTGCCAGCAACACAGGGGTAGGGGAGACCCAGTACTTC. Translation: CASNTGVGETQYF.

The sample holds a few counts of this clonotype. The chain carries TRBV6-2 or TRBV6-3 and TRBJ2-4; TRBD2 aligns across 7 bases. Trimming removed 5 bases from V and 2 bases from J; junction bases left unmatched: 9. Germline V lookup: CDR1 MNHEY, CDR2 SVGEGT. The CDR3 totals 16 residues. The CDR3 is CASSAGLGGPKNIQYF. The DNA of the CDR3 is TGTGCCAGCAGTGCCGGACTGGGAGGGCCCAAAAACATTCAGTACTTC.

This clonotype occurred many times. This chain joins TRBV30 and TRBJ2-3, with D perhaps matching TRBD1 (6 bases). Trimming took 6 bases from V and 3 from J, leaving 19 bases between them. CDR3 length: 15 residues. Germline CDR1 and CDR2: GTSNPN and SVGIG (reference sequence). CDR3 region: CACRRWGLETDTQYF. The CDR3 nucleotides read TGTGCCTGCCGGCGGTGGGGGCTAGAAACAGATACGCAGTATTTT.